A selection of T cell receptor beta chains follows, all from one sample in a study of blood T cell repertoires in COVID-19. Clones were sequenced by immunoSEQ multiplex PCR, and TCRdb holds only the in-frame ones, with some missing. The sample includes around 230,000 clones, 81% of them seen just once. Sequencing was done on a sample of peripheral blood. The receptors were gathered from a woman over 75 with acute or convalescent COVID-19. CDR3s leave out the opening cysteine and the closing phenylalanine or tryptophan. The order of the fields is V gene, J gene, D gene, CDR3 protein. D genes are given only for firm matches.

TRBV5-6	TRBJ1-3	NA	ASSTGGSGNTIY
TRBV12-3/TRBV12-4	TRBJ1-2	NA	ASSPYLYGYT
TRBV11-3	TRBJ2-5	NA	ASSLMGAGETQY
TRBV27	TRBJ2-6	NA	ASSQFSGANVLT
TRBV5-1	TRBJ2-2	TRBD1	ASSSRGTGAGELF
TRBV7-8	TRBJ2-2	NA	ASSSLRGPGSAGELF
TRBV5-6	TRBJ1-2	NA	ASSLGAGSPTLYGYT
TRBV9	TRBJ2-3	TRBD1	ASSAPGQPSTDTQY
TRBV25-1	TRBJ1-4	NA	ASSEGQGLNEKLF
TRBV9	TRBJ1-6	NA	ASSVGSDSYNSPLH
TRBV5-4	TRBJ1-1	TRBD1	ASSRETGENTEAF
TRBV5-1	TRBJ2-3	NA	ASSLERSSTDTQY
TRBV6-5	TRBJ2-5	TRBD1	ASRSGTVQETQY
TRBV5-6	TRBJ2-7	TRBD1	ASSFGQGPYEQY
TRBV18	TRBJ2-3	NA	ASSPDRSTDTQY
TRBV5-8	TRBJ2-3	TRBD2	ASSSGTRIVNTQY
TRBV6-2/TRBV6-3	TRBJ2-7	NA	ASSYLAPSSYEQY
TRBV19	TRBJ1-2	NA	ASQDSRSGYT
TRBV9	TRBJ2-7	TRBD2	ASSVEGTSSYEQY
TRBV28	TRBJ1-4	TRBD1	ASSPLSTGKVEKLF
TRBV7-3	TRBJ2-6	NA	ASSSPPAGANVLT
TRBV10-3	TRBJ2-7	TRBD1	AISGDRGTYEQY
TRBV5-6	TRBJ1-2	TRBD1	ASSDGTGHPFNGYT
TRBV7-6	TRBJ2-1	TRBD2	ASSPRLAGVFYNEQF
TRBV7-9	TRBJ2-7	TRBD1	ASSPGTGGAYEQY
TRBV3-1/TRBV3-2	TRBJ1-5	NA	ASSQSGGNQPQH
TRBV6-1	TRBJ1-5	NA	ASSEIRWIAGGRSNQPQH
TRBV5-1	TRBJ2-7	TRBD1	ASSSQGAHNEQY
TRBV2	TRBJ2-3	NA	ASSFSPTDTQY
TRBV2	TRBJ1-1	TRBD1	ASSGTGMNTEAF
TRBV2	TRBJ1-5	NA	ASSGGALGQPQH
TRBV20-1	TRBJ1-2	NA	SARAYGYT
TRBV7-2	TRBJ2-1	NA	ASSLVAGPYNEQF
TRBV5-1	TRBJ2-7	NA	ASSLAQSSSSYEQY
TRBV4-2	TRBJ2-5	NA	ASSQQIEETQY
TRBV28	TRBJ1-1	NA	ASSRGRLDTEAF
TRBV18	TRBJ1-1	NA	ASSSTWVIGGEAF
TRBV19	TRBJ1-4	NA	ASSTLLRGWNEKLF
TRBV27	TRBJ2-7	TRBD1	ASSLNSPRQGSYEQY
TRBV9	TRBJ2-5	NA	ASSVGPLETQY
TRBV29-1	TRBJ1-5	NA	SVSGDNQPQH
TRBV9	TRBJ1-2	NA	ASSVGGRMSYGYT
TRBV9	TRBJ2-1	NA	ASSVVPGNEQF
TRBV2	TRBJ2-2	NA	ASNAGLTGELF
TRBV19	TRBJ1-1	NA	ASSQTGNTEAF
TRBV30	TRBJ2-7	TRBD2	AWSRTSGRSVEQY